This TCR beta chain derives from a study of PD-L1 blockade in urothelial cancer. About the research overall: Typically, measured as a median, blood samples had 110,000 to 150,000 T cells.

The number of samples from each patient was between 1 and 8, taken pretreatment and on-treatment. Clones were sequenced by immunoSEQ multiplex PCR, and TCRdb holds only the in-frame ones, with some missing. Among tens of thousands of clones, over 70% were seen once, and the ten largest hold 3.5% to 4.5%. V trimming: 6 bases; J trimming: 6 bases; junction bases outside the gene matches: 9. Germline CDR1 MNHNY, CDR2 SVGAGI (reference sequence). The CDR3 has 15 residues. The TCR comes from a man aged 70-80 years with urothelial cancer. Sample: PBMCs, taken around atezolizumab (anti-PD-L1) treatment. The V call is TRBV6-6, the J call TRBJ2-3; 10 bases fit TRBD2. The CDR3 nucleotides read TGTGCCAGCAGCAAAAGCGGGAGGGCCAGGGATACGCAGTATTTT. Encoded protein: CASSKSGRARDTQYF.